The 23 T cell receptor beta chains presented below share a single source sample, sequenced in a study of T cells after yellow fever vaccination. TCRdb reanalysed the 5' RACE reads using MiXCR and keeps one entry per CDR3 protein. The table has under 550,000 distinct CDR3 sequences, roughly 22% seen once; the top ten hold approximately 15%. Specimen: PBMCs, collected approximately 22 days after the first yellow fever vaccination. Every receptor here comes from a man between 18 and 35 years old who received the YFV17D yellow fever vaccine.

The chain employs TRBV4-2 and TRBJ1-1, with unresolved D. CDR1 is LGHNA, CDR2 YNFKEQ, per germline. The V end lost 4 bases, the J end lost 3 bases, and 9 bases lay between the germline ends. The CDR3 has 13 amino acids. The DNA for the CDR3 is TGTGCCAGCAGCCCACCTAAGTACACTGAAGCTTTCTTT. Translated: CASSPPKYTEAFF.

This chain uses TRBV7-9 with TRBJ1-6, with 8 bases lining up with TRBD1. The length of the CDR3 is 15 residues. V gave up 5 bases and J gave up 8 bases; unmatched junction bases: 8. Germline V gene sequence: CDR1 SEHNR, CDR2 FQNEAQ (reference sequence). The CDR3 loop is CASSPQGANYSPLHF. CDR3 coding DNA: TGTGCCAGCAGCCCCCAGGGGGCGAATTATTCACCCCTCCACTTT.

The chain is built from TRBV7-8 and TRBJ2-7; D call uncertain. The length of the CDR3 is 13 residues. V shed 6 bases and J shed 0 bases, with 9 bases lying between them. Per the germline V gene, CDR1 is SGHVS and CDR2 is FQNEAQ. In DNA form, the CDR3 reads TGTGCCAGCAGACGGCCGTCCTCCTACGAGCAGTACTTC. As protein: CASRRPSSYEQYF.

The rearrangement links TRBV5-5 to TRBJ2-2; TRBD2 is a possible D gene (5 bases). Germline CDR1 reads SGHKS; CDR2 reads YYEKEE (reference sequence). V lost 4 bases, J lost 4 bases, and 14 bases lay in between. The CDR3 has 15 residues. The CDR3 DNA is TGTGCCAGCAGCGCCTCCGGAGGTTTCACCGGGGAGCTGTTTTTT. It translates to CASSASGGFTGELFF.

This clonotype has a handful of counts. V usage is TRBV4-3 and J usage is TRBJ2-2; no firm D call. From germline, CDR1 is LGHNA and CDR2 YSLEER. This CDR3 has 15 residues. Between the trimmed V and J ends, which lost 3 bases and 5 bases, there was a span of 13 bases. CDR3 amino acids: CASSQERWGTGELFF. In nucleotides, the CDR3 is TGCGCCAGCAGCCAGGAGAGGTGGGGTACCGGGGAGCTGTTTTTT.

This clonotype was detected many times. The chain employs TRBV11-2 and TRBJ2-2; tentatively, D is TRBD1 (5 bases). This CDR3 is 16 amino acids long. The V end lost 6 bases, the J end lost 6 bases, and 20 bases lay between the germline ends. Germline V lookup: CDR1 SGHAT, CDR2 FQNNGV. CDR3 nucleotide sequence: TGTGCCAGCAGTTCCCCGTCGGTATGGGGCCCCGGGGAGCTGTTTTTT. Protein: CASSSPSVWGPGELFF.

This sequence joins TRBV12-3 or TRBV12-4 and TRBJ2-1, with TRBD1 as a possible D gene (6 bases). The CDR3 contains 14 residues. The ends were cut back, 0 bases at V and 7 bases at J, with 10 bases in the middle. The chain's CDR3 is CASSLASTGNEQFF. As DNA, the CDR3 is TGTGCCAGCAGTTTAGCGAGTACAGGGAATGAGCAGTTCTTC.

This clonotype occurred a few times. The chain has TRBV3-1 and TRBJ1-2; 9 nucleotides agree with TRBD1. This CDR3 has 16 amino acids. From germline, CDR1 is LGHDT and CDR2 YNNKEL (reference sequence). Germline trimming cut 1 base from V and 12 bases from J; bases unmatched to any gene: 15. The CDR3 coding sequence is TGTGCCAGCAGCCAAGGAGTCCCGGGACAGGGACTGAGGAACACCTTC. It yields the protein CASSQGVPGQGLRNTF. The full variable domain, in which reference TRBV3-1 and TRBJ1-2 provide the parts outside the CDR3, is DTAVSQTPKYLVTQMGNDKSIKCEQNLGHDTMYWYKQDSKKFLKIMFSYNNKELIINETVPNRFSPKSPDKAHLNLHINSLELGDSAVYFCASSQGVPGQGLRNTFGSGTRLTVV.

This clonotype was counted only a few times. The chain recombines TRBV29-1 with TRBJ2-7; 11 bases line up with TRBD2. The CDR3 runs 13 residues. The V segment lost 7 bases and the J segment 2 bases; nucleotides outside the gene matches: 4. Germline V gene sequence: CDR1 SQVTM, CDR2 ANQGSEA. CDR3 in amino acids: CSAGTSGAYEQYV. Written as DNA, the CDR3 is TGCAGCGCGGGGACTAGCGGAGCCTACGAGCAGTACGTC.

V usage is TRBV18 and J usage is TRBJ1-1; D is unresolved. CDR1 is KGHSH, CDR2 LQKENI, per germline. V was trimmed by 3 bases and J by 10 bases, leaving 12 bases between them. The CDR3 runs to 12 residues. CDR3 coding DNA: TGTGCCAGCTCACCCCCAAGTCGTGGAGCTTTCTTT. Its translation is CASSPPSRGAFF. Together with reference TRBV18 and TRBJ1-1, the CDR3 gives the full variable domain: NAGVMQNPRHLVRRRGQEARLRCSPMKGHSHVYWYRQLPEEGLKFMVYLQKENIIDESGMPKERFSAEFPKEGPSILRIQQVVRGDSAAYFCASSPPSRGAFFGQGTRLTVV.

V and J are TRBV5-1 and TRBJ2-3; 11 nucleotides line up with TRBD2. This CDR3 has 17 amino acids. CDR1 SGHRS and CDR2 YFSETQ come from the germline V gene. V lost 4 bases and J lost 1; bases outside the gene matches: 8. DNA for the CDR3: TGCGCCAGCAGCCCACCCGAACTAGCGGGAGGCACAGATACGCAGTATTTT. Its protein product is CASSPPELAGGTDTQYF.

The chain couples TRBV11-2 to TRBJ2-2; 8 bases line up with TRBD2. The CDR3 sequence is 17 residues long. The V gene end was trimmed by 0 bases and the J gene end by 5 bases; junction bases not matched to a gene: 8. Germline V gives CDR1 SGHAT, CDR2 FQNNGV. In DNA form, the CDR3 reads TGTGCCAGCAGCTTAGAGGGACGGGGGGGCCGGACCGGGGAGCTGTTTTTT. This gives the protein CASSLEGRGGRTGELFF.

This clonotype occurred a few times. The rearrangement uses TRBV20-1 and TRBJ2-1, with TRBD2 matching over 12 bases. The CDR3 extends over 13 amino acids. Germline lookup yields CDR1 DFQATT and CDR2 SNEGSKA (reference sequence). V lost 4 bases, J lost 6 bases, and 1 base stayed unmatched. The CDR3 DNA sequence: TGCAGTGCTACTAGCGGGGGGGCCAATGAGCAGTTCTTC. Its protein is CSATSGGANEQFF.

This clonotype was observed a handful of times. V and J are TRBV3-1 and TRBJ2-1; either TRBD1 or TRBD2 may fit D (6 bases each). V lost 7 bases and J 1 base, leaving 23 bases between the germline ends. The CDR3 runs to 18 residues. Germline V gives CDR1 LGHDT, CDR2 YNNKEL (reference sequence). CDR3 DNA sequence: TGTGCCAGCACCAAGGGAACGGGGGCCCTCTTTTCCTACAATGAGCAGTTCTTC. Translating gives CASTKGTGALFSYNEQFF.

The chain carries TRBV20-1 and TRBJ1-6; 7 bases fit TRBD1. Germline CDR1 reads DFQATT; CDR2 reads SNEGSKA (reference sequence). Trimming cost V 3 bases and J 6 bases; bases outside gene matches: 8. The CDR3 sequence is 15 residues long. The CDR3 DNA is TGCAGTGCTAGGGCACCGGGACAGCCTAATTCACCCCTCCACTTT. Its translation: CSARAPGQPNSPLHF.

This clonotype has more than one count but fewer than ten. The chain combines TRBV30 with TRBJ2-5; 13 bases are a match to TRBD2. Unmatched junction bases numbered 12, after V lost 2 bases and J lost 9 bases. The CDR3 has 16 residues. CDR1 and CDR2 from the germline V gene are GTSNPN and SVGIG (reference sequence). CDR3 loop: CAWSMTSGGTSRAQYF. The CDR3 bases are TGTGCCTGGAGTATGACTAGCGGGGGGACATCCAGGGCCCAGTACTTC.

This clonotype has just a few counts. The chain links TRBV5-6 to TRBJ1-2; D is unclear. Trimming stripped 4 bases from V and 4 bases from J, with 11 bases between. The CDR3 is 13 amino acids. Germline V lookup: CDR1 SGHDT, CDR2 YYEEEE. CDR3 protein: CASSPSGLYGYTF. CDR3 DNA: TGTGCCAGCAGCCCTTCTGGACTCTATGGCTACACCTTC.

This sequence joins TRBV7-6 and TRBJ2-2; 8 bases align to TRBD1. Losses at the gene ends were 5 bases for V and 2 bases for J; bases not matched to a gene: 7. The germline CDR1 and CDR2 sequences are SGHVS and FNYEAQ. CDR3 length: 16 amino acids. The CDR3 DNA is TGTGCCAGCAGCCATTCCGGACAGGGAAACACCGGGGAGCTGTTTTTT. It translates to CASSHSGQGNTGELFF.

The chain couples TRBV6-2 or TRBV6-3 to TRBJ1-5, with D maybe TRBD1 (6 bases). Trimming took 6 bases from V and 2 from J, leaving 32 bases between them. The CDR3 covers 21 residues. Germline V gene sequence: CDR1 MNHEY, CDR2 SVGEGT. The CDR3 DNA sequence: TGTGCCAGCAGGCCACACGGAGGATGGGGGGCGCAGGGCCTGGGCAATCAGCCCCAGCATTTT. This sequence encodes CASRPHGGWGAQGLGNQPQHF.

The chain joins TRBV9 to TRBJ1-2; D is undetermined. The CDR3 totals 15 residues. V lost 0 bases and J lost 2, with 11 bases in between. Germline V gene sequence: CDR1 SGDLS, CDR2 YYNGEE. The CDR3 sequence is CASSVASGENYGYTF. The CDR3 bases are TGTGCCAGCAGCGTAGCAAGCGGGGAGAACTATGGCTACACCTTC.

V is TRBV5-1 and J is TRBJ2-7; 7 bases are shared with TRBD2. The germline CDR1 and CDR2 sequences are SGHRS and YFSETQ. The CDR3 spans 16 residues. V was pared by 0 bases and J by 2 bases, with 8 bases of the junction left unmatched. CDR3 residues: CASSLGPQRGTYEQYF. The CDR3 DNA is TGCGCCAGCAGCTTGGGTCCGCAGCGGGGAACCTACGAGCAGTACTTC.

The gene calls are TRBV6-5 and TRBJ2-3; no definite D call. CDR1 and CDR2 (germline): MNHEY, SVGAGI. With 7 bases removed from V and 4 bases from J, the gap between germline ends came to 9 bases. This CDR3 is built from 12 residues. In DNA, the CDR3 is TGTGCCAGCAAGGACGCGCCAGATACGCAGTATTTT. It specifies CASKDAPDTQYF.

The rearrangement joins TRBV6-2 or TRBV6-3 to TRBJ2-3, with 8 bases that match TRBD1. From germline, CDR1 is MNHEY and CDR2 SVGEGT. CDR3 length: 14 amino acids. Trimming at V came to 6 bases and at J to 3 bases, leaving 5 bases not matched to a gene. The CDR3 is CASRTGGWTDTQYF. CDR3 DNA sequence: TGTGCCAGCAGAACAGGGGGTTGGACAGATACGCAGTATTTT.